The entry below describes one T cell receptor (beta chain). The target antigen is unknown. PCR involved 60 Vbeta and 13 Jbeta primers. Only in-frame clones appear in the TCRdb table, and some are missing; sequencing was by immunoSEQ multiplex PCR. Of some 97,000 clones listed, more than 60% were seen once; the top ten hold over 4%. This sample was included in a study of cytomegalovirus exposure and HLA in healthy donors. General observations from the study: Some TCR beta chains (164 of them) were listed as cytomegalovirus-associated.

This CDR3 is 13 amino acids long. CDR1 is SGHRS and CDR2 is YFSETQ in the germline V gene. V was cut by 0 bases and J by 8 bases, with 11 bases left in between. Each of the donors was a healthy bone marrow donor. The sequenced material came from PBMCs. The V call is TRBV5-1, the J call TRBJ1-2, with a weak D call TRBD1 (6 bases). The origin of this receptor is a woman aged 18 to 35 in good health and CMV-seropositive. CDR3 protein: CASSLVRGQGYTF. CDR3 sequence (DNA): TGCGCCAGCAGCTTGGTGCGGGGGCAAGGCTACACCTTC. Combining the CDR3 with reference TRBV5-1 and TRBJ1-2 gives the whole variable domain KAGVTQTPRYLIKTRGQQVTLSCSPISGHRSVSWYQQTPGQGLQFLFEYFSETQRNKGNFPGRFSGRQFSNSRSEMNVSTLELGDSALYLCASSLVRGQGYTFGSGTRLTVV.